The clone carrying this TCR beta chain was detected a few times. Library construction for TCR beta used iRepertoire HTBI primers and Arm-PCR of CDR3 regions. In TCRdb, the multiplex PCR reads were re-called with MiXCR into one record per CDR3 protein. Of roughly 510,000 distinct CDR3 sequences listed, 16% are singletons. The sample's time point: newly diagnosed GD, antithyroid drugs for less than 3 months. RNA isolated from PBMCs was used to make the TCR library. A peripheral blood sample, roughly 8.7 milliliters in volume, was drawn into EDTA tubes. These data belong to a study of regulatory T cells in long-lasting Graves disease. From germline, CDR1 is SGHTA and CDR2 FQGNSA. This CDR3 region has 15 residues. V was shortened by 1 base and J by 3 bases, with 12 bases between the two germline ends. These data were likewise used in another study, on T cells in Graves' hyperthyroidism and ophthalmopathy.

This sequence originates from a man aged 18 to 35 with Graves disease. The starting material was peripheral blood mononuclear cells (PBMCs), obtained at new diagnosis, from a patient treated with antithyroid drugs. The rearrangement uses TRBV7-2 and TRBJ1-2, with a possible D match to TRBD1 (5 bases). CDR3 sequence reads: CASSLVGGVDYGYTF. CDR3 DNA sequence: TGTGCCAGCAGCTTAGTAGGAGGGGTCGACTATGGCTACACCTTC.